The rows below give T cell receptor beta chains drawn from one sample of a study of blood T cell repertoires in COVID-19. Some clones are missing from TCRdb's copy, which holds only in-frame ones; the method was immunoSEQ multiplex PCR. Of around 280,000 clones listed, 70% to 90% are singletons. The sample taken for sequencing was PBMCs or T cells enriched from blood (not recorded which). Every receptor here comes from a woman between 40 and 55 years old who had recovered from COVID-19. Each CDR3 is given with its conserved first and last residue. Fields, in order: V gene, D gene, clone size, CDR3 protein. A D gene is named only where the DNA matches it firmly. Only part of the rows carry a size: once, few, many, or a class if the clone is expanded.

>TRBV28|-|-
CASSLTLGRLTRNQPQHF
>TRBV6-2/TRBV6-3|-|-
CASSNQERDGYTF
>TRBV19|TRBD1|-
CASSSRDRPRYSGANVLTF
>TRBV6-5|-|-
CASSRSGSRRVAFF
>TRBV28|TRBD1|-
CASSFSLDRGGTTEAFF
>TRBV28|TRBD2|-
CASSSLGTSGRRGQYF
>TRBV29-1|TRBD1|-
CSFRDSHTGELFF
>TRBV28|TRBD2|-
CASSPTGTSNEQFF
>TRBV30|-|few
CAWSVGGVDTQYF
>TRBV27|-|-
CACRSRPTGELFF
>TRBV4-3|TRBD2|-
CASSHGTSGGRNIQYF
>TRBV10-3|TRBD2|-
CAFGTSSYNEQFF
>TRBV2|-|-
CASGFRGGTDTQYF
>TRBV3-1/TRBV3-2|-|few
CASSQLNRASPLHF
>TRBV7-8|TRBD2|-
CASSLWTSGGKEDTQYF
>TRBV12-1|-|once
CASSPADGGLAGDHYEQYF
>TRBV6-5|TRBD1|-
CASSRTGGERPQHF
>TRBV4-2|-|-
CASSQGHRVTNEKLFF
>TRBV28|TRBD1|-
CASSFDRGVDQPQHF
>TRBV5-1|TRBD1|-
CASRSDRGTGELFF
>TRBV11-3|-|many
CASSLRSGDGYEQYF
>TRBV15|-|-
CATSQEAGTYNEQFF
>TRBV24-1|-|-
CATSDLRQGEYTGELFF
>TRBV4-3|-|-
CASSQSGTLVDTEAFF
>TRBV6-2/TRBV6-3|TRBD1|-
CASSSPRGLPYEQYF
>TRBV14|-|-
CASSQERATGEKLFF
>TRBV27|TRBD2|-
CASSFASGRGSYEQYF
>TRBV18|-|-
CASSPASDSNQPQHF
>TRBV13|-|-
CASSSARGYF
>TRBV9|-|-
CASSGGLAQETQYF
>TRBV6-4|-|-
CASRVPVQQGPQHF
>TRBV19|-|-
CASSLGWDEQYF
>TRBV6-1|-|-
CASSEYYRGTDTQYF
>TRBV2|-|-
CASSEALAAYEQYF
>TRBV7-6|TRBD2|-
CASSLTGLVFNEQFF
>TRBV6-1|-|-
CASSEAGWGGNQPQHF
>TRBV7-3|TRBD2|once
CASSLTSTSGGTDTQYF
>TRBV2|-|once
CASSDGRGTDTQYF
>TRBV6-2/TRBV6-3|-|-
CASSRPPQTYQETQYF
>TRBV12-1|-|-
CASSWGDRASYNEQFF
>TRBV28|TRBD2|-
CASIPGRGRYLAGDEQYF
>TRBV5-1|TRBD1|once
CASSAGGFYTF
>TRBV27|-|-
CASTPTGNTEAFF
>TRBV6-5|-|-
CASATDRGNTGELFF
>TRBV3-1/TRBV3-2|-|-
CASSQGGAGPTDTQYF
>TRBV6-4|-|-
CASRLDWGTTEAFF
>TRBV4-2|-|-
CASSQDLGGGPYEQYF
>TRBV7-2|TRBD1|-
CASSPQDRVAGYGYTF
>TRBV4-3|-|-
CASSQGTPRRSEAFF
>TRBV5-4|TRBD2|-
CASSPRLSAGDSNNEQFF
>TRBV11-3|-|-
CASSLESVTKGGVVTDTQYF
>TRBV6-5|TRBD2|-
CASSRVAGPQYF
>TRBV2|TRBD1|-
CASRSGQLNQPQHF